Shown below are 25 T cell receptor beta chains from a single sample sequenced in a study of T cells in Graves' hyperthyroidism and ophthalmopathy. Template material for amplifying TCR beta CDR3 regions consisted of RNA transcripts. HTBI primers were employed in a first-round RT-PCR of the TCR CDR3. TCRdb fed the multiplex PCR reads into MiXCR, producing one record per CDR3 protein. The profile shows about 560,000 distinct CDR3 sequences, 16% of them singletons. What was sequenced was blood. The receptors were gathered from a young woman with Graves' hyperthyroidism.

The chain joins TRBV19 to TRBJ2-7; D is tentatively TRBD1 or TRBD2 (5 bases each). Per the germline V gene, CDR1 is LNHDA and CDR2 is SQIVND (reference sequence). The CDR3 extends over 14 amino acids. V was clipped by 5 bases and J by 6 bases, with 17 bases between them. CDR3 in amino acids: CASSDSGTRGEQYF. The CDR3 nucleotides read TGTGCCAGTAGTGACTCCGGGACCCGCGGCGAGCAGTACTTC.

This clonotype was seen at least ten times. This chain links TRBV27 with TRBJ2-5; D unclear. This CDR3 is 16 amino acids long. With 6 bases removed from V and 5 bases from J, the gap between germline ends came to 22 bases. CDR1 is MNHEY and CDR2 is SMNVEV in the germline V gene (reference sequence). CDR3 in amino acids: CASSPQVAPAMETQYF. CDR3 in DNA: TGTGCCAGCAGCCCTCAAGTGGCCCCGGCAATGGAGACCCAGTACTTC.

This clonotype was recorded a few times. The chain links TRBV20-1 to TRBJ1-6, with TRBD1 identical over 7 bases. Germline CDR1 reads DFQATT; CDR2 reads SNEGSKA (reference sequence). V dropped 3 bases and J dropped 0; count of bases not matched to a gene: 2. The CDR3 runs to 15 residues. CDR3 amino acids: CSARDRSSYNSPLHF. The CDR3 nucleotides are TGCAGTGCTAGGGACAGGAGCTCCTATAATTCACCCCTCCACTTT.

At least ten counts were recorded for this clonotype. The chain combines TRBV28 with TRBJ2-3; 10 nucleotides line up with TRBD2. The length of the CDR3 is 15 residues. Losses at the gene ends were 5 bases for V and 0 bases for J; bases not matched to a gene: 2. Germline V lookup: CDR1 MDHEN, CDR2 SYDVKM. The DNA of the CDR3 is TGTGCCAGCAGTATAGCGGGAGGCAGCACAGATACGCAGTATTTT. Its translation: CASSIAGGSTDTQYF. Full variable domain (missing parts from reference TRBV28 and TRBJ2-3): DVKVTQSSRYLVKRTGEKVFLECVQDMDHENMFWYRQDPGLGLRLIYFSYDVKMKEKGDIPEGYSVSREKKERFSLILESASTNQTSMYLCASSIAGGSTDTQYFGPGTRLTVL.

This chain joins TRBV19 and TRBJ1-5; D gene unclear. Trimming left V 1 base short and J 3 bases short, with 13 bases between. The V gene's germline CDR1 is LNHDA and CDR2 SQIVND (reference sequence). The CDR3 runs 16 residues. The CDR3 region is CASSIGPGMNNQPQHF. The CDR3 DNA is TGTGCCAGTAGTATAGGACCGGGAATGAACAATCAGCCCCAGCATTTT.

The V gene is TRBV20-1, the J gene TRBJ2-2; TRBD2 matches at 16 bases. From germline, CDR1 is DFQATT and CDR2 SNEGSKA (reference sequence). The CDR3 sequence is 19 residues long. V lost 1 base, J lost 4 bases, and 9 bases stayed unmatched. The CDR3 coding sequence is TGCAGTGCTAGAGGGACAGGGGGACTAGCGGGAGGGACCACCGGGGAGCTGTTTTTT. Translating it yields CSARGTGGLAGGTTGELFF.

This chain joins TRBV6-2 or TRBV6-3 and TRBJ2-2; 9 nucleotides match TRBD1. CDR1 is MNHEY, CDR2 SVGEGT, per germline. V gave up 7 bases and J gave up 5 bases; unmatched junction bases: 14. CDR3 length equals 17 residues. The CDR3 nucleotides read TGTGCCAGCACCTTATGGGCAAGGACAGGGGAAACCGGGGAGCTGTTTTTT. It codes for CASTLWARTGETGELFF.

As DNA, the CDR3 is TGCGCCAGCAGCTCCGGGACTCTCACCGGGGAGCTGTTTTTT. The encoded protein is CASSSGTLTGELFF. The chain employs TRBV5-1 and TRBJ2-2; TRBD2 is a possible D gene (6 bases). Trimming removed 3 bases from V and 4 bases from J, with 10 bases in between. Looked up from germline, CDR1 is SGHRS and CDR2 is YFSETQ. This CDR3 has 14 amino acids.

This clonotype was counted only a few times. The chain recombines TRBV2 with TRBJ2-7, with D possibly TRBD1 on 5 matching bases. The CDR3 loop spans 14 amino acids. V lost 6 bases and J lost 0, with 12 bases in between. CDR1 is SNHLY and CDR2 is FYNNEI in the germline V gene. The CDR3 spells CASRDSLISYEQYF. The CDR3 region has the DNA TGTGCCAGCAGAGACAGTCTAATCTCCTACGAGCAGTACTTC.

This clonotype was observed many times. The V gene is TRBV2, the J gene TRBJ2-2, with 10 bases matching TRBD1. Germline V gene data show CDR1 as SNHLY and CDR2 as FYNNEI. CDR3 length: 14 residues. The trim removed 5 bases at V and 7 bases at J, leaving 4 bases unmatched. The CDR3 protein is CASSWTGGSGELFF. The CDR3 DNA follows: TGTGCCAGCAGTTGGACAGGGGGTAGCGGGGAGCTGTTTTTT.

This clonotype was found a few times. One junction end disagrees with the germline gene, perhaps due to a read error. The CDR3, as DNA: TGCAGCGCTAGGAGTAGCGGGGGGGCAGCGACCAAAAACATTCAGTACTTC. It codes for CSARSSGGAATKNIQYF. The rearrangement joins TRBV20-1 to TRBJ2-4; 11 nucleotides match TRBD2. Germline V lookup: CDR1 DFQATT, CDR2 SNEGSKA (reference sequence). CDR3 size: 17 residues.

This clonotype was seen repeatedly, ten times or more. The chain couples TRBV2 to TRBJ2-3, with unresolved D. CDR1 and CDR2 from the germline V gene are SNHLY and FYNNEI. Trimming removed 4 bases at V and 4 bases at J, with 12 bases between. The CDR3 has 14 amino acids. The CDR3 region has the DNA TGTGCCAGCAGTGTTATACCTATGGCAGATACGCAGTATTTT. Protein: CASSVIPMADTQYF.

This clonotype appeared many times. The DNA of the CDR3 is TGTGCCAGCAGACAAGAATCGGGGCGGGGGCCCACAGATACGCAGTATTTT. Translation: CASRQESGRGPTDTQYF. The rearrangement links TRBV11-2 to TRBJ2-3, with D maybe TRBD2 (7 bases). Germline lookup yields CDR1 SGHAT and CDR2 FQNNGV. Trimming cost V 6 bases and J 2 bases, with 21 bases left between them. The CDR3 loop spans 17 amino acids.

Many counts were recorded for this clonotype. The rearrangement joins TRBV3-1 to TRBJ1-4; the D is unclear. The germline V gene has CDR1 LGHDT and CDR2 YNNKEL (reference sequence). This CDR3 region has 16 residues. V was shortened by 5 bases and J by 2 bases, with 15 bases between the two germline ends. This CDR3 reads CASSSYLGATNEKLFF. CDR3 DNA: TGTGCCAGCAGCTCATACTTAGGAGCGACTAATGAAAAACTGTTTTTT.

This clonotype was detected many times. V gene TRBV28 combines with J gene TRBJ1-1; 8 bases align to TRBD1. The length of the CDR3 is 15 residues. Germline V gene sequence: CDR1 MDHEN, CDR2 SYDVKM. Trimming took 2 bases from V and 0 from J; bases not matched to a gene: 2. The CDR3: CASSLQTGVNTEAFF. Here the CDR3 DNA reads TGTGCCAGCAGTTTACAGACAGGGGTGAACACTGAAGCTTTCTTT.

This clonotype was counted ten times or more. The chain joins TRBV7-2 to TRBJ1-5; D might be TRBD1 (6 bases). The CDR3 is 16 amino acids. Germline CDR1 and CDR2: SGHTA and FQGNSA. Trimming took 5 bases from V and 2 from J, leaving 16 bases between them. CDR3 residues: CASSPHHRVGNQPQHF. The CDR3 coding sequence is TGTGCCAGCAGCCCCCACCACAGGGTGGGCAATCAGCCCCAGCATTTT.

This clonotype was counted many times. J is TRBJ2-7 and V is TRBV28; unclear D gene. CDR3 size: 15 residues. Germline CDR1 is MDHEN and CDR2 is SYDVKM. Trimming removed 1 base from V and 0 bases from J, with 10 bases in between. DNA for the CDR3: TGTGCCAGCAGTTTATTCGGCGCGAGCTCCTACGAGCAGTACTTC. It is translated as CASSLFGASSYEQYF.

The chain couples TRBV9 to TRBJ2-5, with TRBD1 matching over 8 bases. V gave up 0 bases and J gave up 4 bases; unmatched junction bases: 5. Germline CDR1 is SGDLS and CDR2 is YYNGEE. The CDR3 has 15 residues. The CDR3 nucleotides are TGTGCCAGCAGCGTAGAAACAGGGGGAGGAGAGACCCAGTACTTC. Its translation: CASSVETGGGETQYF. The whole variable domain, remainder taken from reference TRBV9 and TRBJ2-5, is DSGVTQTPKHLITATGQRVTLRCSPRSGDLSVYWYQQSLDQGLQFLIQYYNGEERAKGNILERFSAQQFPDLHSELNLSSLELGDSALYFCASSVETGGGETQYFGPGTRLLVL.

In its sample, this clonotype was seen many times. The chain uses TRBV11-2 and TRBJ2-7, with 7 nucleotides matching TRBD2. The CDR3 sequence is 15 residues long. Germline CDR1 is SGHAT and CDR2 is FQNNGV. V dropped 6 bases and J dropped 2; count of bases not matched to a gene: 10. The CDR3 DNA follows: TGTGCCAGCAGGAAATCCGGGACTAAACCCTACGAGCAGTACTTC. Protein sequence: CASRKSGTKPYEQYF.

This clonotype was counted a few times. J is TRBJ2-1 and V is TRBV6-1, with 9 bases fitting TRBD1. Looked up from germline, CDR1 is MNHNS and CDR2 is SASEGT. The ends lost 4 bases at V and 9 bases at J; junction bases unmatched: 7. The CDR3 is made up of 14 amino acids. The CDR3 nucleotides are TGTGCCAGCAGTGGTACCGGGACAGGGTTTGAGCAGTTCTTC. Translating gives CASSGTGTGFEQFF.

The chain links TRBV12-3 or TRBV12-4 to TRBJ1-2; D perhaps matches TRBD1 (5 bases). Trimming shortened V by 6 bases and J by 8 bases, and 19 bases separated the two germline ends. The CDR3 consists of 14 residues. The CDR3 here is CASRPGTLSGGYTF. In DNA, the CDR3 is TGTGCCAGCAGGCCCGGGACCCTGTCCGGGGGCTACACCTTC.

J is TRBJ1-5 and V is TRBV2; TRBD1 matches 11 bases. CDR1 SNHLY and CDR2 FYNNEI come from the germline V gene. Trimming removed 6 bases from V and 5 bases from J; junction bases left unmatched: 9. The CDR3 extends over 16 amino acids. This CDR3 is CASSGTGGLEDQPQHF. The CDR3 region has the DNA TGTGCCAGCAGCGGGACAGGGGGTCTGGAGGATCAGCCCCAGCATTTT.

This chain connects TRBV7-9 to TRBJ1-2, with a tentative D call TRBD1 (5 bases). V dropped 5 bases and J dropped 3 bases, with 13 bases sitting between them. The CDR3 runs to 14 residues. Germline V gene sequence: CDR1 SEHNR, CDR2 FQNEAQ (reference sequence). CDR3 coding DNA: TGTGCCAGCAGCCAACCGGGACGGCACTATGGCTACACCTTC. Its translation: CASSQPGRHYGYTF.

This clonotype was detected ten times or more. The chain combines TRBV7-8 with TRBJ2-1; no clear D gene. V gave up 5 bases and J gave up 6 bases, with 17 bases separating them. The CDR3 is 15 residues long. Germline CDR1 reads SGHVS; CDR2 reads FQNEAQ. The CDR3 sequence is CASSPQLDWSNEQFF. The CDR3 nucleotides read TGTGCCAGCAGCCCCCAACTCGACTGGTCCAATGAGCAGTTCTTC.

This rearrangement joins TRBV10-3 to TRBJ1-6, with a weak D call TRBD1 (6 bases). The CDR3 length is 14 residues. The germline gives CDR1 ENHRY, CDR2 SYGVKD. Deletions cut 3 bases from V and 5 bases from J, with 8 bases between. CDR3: CAISEGQNNSPLHF. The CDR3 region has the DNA TGTGCCATCAGTGAAGGACAGAATAATTCACCCCTCCACTTT.